This TCR beta chain emerged from a study of blood T cell repertoires in COVID-19. Turning to the study itself: The study drew acute and convalescent COVID-19 samples from the United States, Italy and Spain. PBMCs, B-cell-depleted T cells, or T cells were the source of the cDNA or gDNA that made up the material.

This clone was counted only a few times. The V and J ends lost 9 bases and 0 bases, in that order; junction bases with no gene match: 4. The CDR3 is 14 amino acids. Germline lookup yields CDR1 KGHDR and CDR2 SFDVKD. Authors' analysis steps: Reference gene primer amplification in the assay estimated nucleated cell counts. Clones were read by immunoSEQ multiplex PCR, and TCRdb kept only the in-frame ones, dropping some. D and trimming come from the DNA, and the V and J calls and clone size come from that table. The sample contains 210,000 or so clones, roughly 80% of which appear only once. The sequenced sample consisted of peripheral blood. This clonotype was sampled from a man aged 45-65 years who had recovered from COVID-19. J is TRBJ2-1 and V is TRBV24-1; 7 nucleotides match TRBD2. CDR3 residues: CATGGGTSYNEQFF. The CDR3 DNA follows: TGTGCCACCGGGGGGGGGACCTCCTACAATGAGCAGTTCTTC.